The 17 T cell receptor beta chains below were found in one sample sequenced in a study of cytomegalovirus exposure and HLA in healthy donors. The study ran its PCR with 60 Vbeta and 13 Jbeta primers. Using immunoSEQ multiplex PCR, the repertoire was profiled, and TCRdb retains in-frame clones only, with some absent. This table holds roughly 98,000 clones, more than 70% found once. The material sequenced was PBMCs. The receptor source for this set is a female donor in good health and CMV-seronegative.

This clone turned up a few times. The V and J genes are TRBV5-3 and TRBJ1-5; D is undetermined. TRBV5-3 is recorded as an ORF, its role being uncertain. The CDR3 covers 18 residues. V was pared by 0 bases and J by 0 bases, with 16 bases between. DNA for the CDR3: TGTGCCAGAAGCTTGGTGTCACAGTTTCGGGGTAGCAATCAGCCCCAGCATTTT. Translated, it gives CARSLVSQFRGSNQPQHF.

The chain recombines TRBV7-3 with TRBJ2-7, with D tentatively TRBD2 (5 bases). V lost 1 base and J lost 4, with 11 bases in between. CDR3 length: 14 amino acids. The germline V gene encodes CDR1 SGHTA and CDR2 FQGTGA. The CDR3, as DNA: TGTGCCAGCAGCTTAAATCCGGGGATATACGAGCAGTACTTC. Translated: CASSLNPGIYEQYF.

This chain uses TRBV15 with TRBJ1-5, with a weak D call TRBD1 (5 bases). V lost 0 bases to trimming and J lost 6 bases, with 6 bases between them. CDR1 and CDR2 from the germline V gene are LNHNV and YYDKDF (reference sequence). The CDR3 contains 13 residues. CDR3 region: CATSREGGQPQHF. CDR3 bases: TGTGCCACCAGCAGAGAGGGGGGTCAGCCCCAGCATTTT. The whole variable domain, remainder taken from reference TRBV15 and TRBJ1-5, is DAMVIQNPRYQVTQFGKPVTLSCSQTLNHNVMYWYQQKSSQAPKLLFHYYDKDFNNEADTPDNFQSRRPNTSFCFLDIRSPGLGDTAMYLCATSREGGQPQHFGDGTRLSIL.

The chain links TRBV7-9 to TRBJ2-5; D is possibly TRBD1 (6 bases). CDR1 and CDR2 (germline): SEHNR, FQNEAQ (reference sequence). The germline V and J ends were trimmed by 5 bases and 4 bases, with 17 bases remaining between them. This CDR3 spans 15 amino acids. The CDR3 bases are TGTGCCAGCAGCCCGAACCCAGGGGCCGGAGAGACCCAGTACTTC. It translates to CASSPNPGAGETQYF.

The V gene is TRBV7-2, the J gene TRBJ2-7; tentatively, D is TRBD1 (5 bases). The length of the CDR3 is 14 residues. V lost 1 base and J 3 bases, leaving 10 bases between the germline ends. Germline lookup yields CDR1 SGHTA and CDR2 FQGNSA. The CDR3 nucleotides read TGTGCCAGCAGCTTAGAAGGCAGGGTCTACGAGCAGTACTTC. This translates into CASSLEGRVYEQYF.

This sequence joins TRBV7-9 and TRBJ2-1; 9 bases agree with TRBD2. The CDR3 contains 15 residues. With 6 bases clipped from V and 0 bases from J, the junction kept 3 bases outside the gene matches. Germline-derived CDR1 and CDR2 are SEHNR and FQNEAQ (reference sequence). The chain's CDR3 is CASREGLASYNEQFF. CDR3 nucleotide sequence: TGTGCCAGCAGGGAGGGACTAGCCTCCTACAATGAGCAGTTCTTC.

The V gene is TRBV5-1, the J gene TRBJ2-2, with D possibly matching TRBD1 (7 bases). The ends were cut back, 4 bases at V and 6 bases at J, with 16 bases in the middle. Germline V gene sequence: CDR1 SGHRS, CDR2 YFSETQ. The CDR3 has 15 amino acids. CDR3 amino acids: CASSRAGGRAGELFF. The CDR3 DNA sequence: TGCGCCAGCAGCCGGGCAGGGGGGCGTGCCGGGGAGCTGTTTTTT.

The rearrangement links TRBV6-1 to TRBJ2-2, with TRBD1 identical over 10 bases. J lost 5 bases, V lost 2 bases, and 5 bases had no gene match. CDR1 and CDR2 from the germline V gene are MNHNS and SASEGT. The CDR3 extends over 16 amino acids. CDR3 in amino acids: CASSEFGQGVTGELFF. CDR3 bases: TGTGCCAGCAGTGAATTCGGACAGGGGGTAACCGGGGAGCTGTTTTTT.

The V call is TRBV5-6, the J call TRBJ2-7, with D maybe TRBD1 (6 bases). V gave up 0 bases and J gave up 7 bases, with 11 bases separating them. Germline values: CDR1 SGHDT, CDR2 YYEEEE. CDR3 length: 13 amino acids. The CDR3 region is CASSLGGLGEQYF. For the CDR3, the DNA is TGTGCCAGCAGCTTGGGGGGGCTGGGAGAGCAGTACTTC.

The chain has TRBV28 and TRBJ2-7, with 10 bases fitting TRBD2. CDR1 and CDR2 (germline): MDHEN, SYDVKM. The CDR3 covers 12 residues. The CDR3 coding sequence is TGTGCCAGCAGTTCCCCGGGGAGAGGACTAGCGGTG. It specifies CASSSPGRGLAV.

This rearrangement joins TRBV5-1 to TRBJ2-2, with 7 bases fitting TRBD1. This CDR3 has 14 amino acids. V dropped 4 bases and J dropped 6; count of bases not matched to a gene: 6. CDR1 is SGHRS, CDR2 YFSETQ, per germline. CDR3 DNA sequence: TGCGCCAGCAGCCCTGGACAGGTTTCCGGGGAGCTGTTTTTT. This sequence encodes CASSPGQVSGELFF.

V usage is TRBV7-9 and J usage is TRBJ1-4; 10 bases fit TRBD1. The CDR3 runs to 14 residues. Per germline, CDR1 SEHNR and CDR2 FQNEAQ (reference sequence). Trimming took 5 bases from V and 6 from J; bases not matched to a gene: 3. The CDR3 here is CASSLGTGDEKLFF. The CDR3 DNA reads as TGTGCCAGCAGCCTAGGGACAGGGGATGAAAAACTGTTTTTT.

The chain joins TRBV19 to TRBJ1-5; 8 bases line up with TRBD1. CDR1 and CDR2 (germline): LNHDA, SQIVND (reference sequence). CDR3 length equals 13 residues. With 6 bases clipped from V and 7 bases from J, the junction kept 5 bases outside the gene matches. CDR3 coding DNA: TGTGCCAGTAGCCGGACAGGGACCCAGCCCCAGCATTTT. Translating gives CASSRTGTQPQHF.

The rearrangement joins TRBV5-1 to TRBJ2-7; possibly TRBD2 for D (6 bases). Trimming took off 7 bases at V and 5 bases at J, with 13 bases between the two ends. Germline V gene lookup returns CDR1 SGHRS and CDR2 YFSETQ. The CDR3 contains 12 residues. The CDR3 coding sequence is TGCGCCAGCGGAGGGTCGGGCAACGAGCAGTACTTC. Protein: CASGGSGNEQYF.

The gene calls are TRBV19 and TRBJ1-1; unclear D gene. The V end lost 3 bases, the J end lost 5 bases, and 7 bases lay between the germline ends. The CDR3 runs to 12 residues. In germline, CDR1 is LNHDA, CDR2 SQIVND (reference sequence). This CDR3 is CASSIFGTEAFF. The CDR3 coding sequence is TGTGCCAGTAGTATTTTCGGGACTGAAGCTTTCTTT.

Of note for this clone: The junction and the germline gene differ at one end; a read error may be behind it. This chain links TRBV4-1 with TRBJ2-3; D is uncertain. The CDR3 totals 15 residues. Germline CDR1 reads MGHRA; CDR2 reads YSYEKL. The CDR3 here is CASSQDRTSPDTQYF. The CDR3 bases are TGTGCCAGCAGCCAAGATAGAACCTCCCCAGATACGCAGTATTTT.

The rearrangement joins TRBV15 to TRBJ1-2; 7 bases match TRBD1. The CDR3 is made up of 15 amino acids. Germline V CDR1 and CDR2: LNHNV, YYDKDF (reference sequence). The V segment lost 4 bases and the J segment 1 base; nucleotides outside the gene matches: 6. Written as DNA, the CDR3 is TGTGCCACCAGCAATAACAGGGGCCTTAACTATGGCTACACCTTC. Protein: CATSNNRGLNYGYTF.